This T cell receptor (beta chain) is from a study of blood T cells in healthy people across ages. Regarding the study as a whole: No conclusive comparison of naive versus antigen-experienced cells was possible with unsorted PBMCs. Lack of knowledge of donor CMV status possibly confounded expanded clonotype changes. A roughly linear fall in TCR beta diversity per million T cells was seen with increasing age.

CDR1 is LNHDA and CDR2 is SQIVND in the germline V gene (reference sequence). The CDR3 sequence is 14 residues long. Trimming pared 3 bases from V and 4 bases from J, leaving 12 bases between. For the second PCR, which ran for 7 to 11 cycles, a sample-barcoded 5' primer and a J-beta primer mix were used. Samples each returned at least 3 million CDR3-containing paired-end reads. One entry per CDR3 protein results from TCRdb running MiXCR on the 5' RACE reads. The top ten hold about an eighth of the sample, which has approximately 880,000 distinct CDR3 sequences, around 48% seen once. Points on this clonotype: The antigen is undetermined.

Sequenced material: blood. V usage is TRBV19 and J usage is TRBJ1-2; D is undetermined. This receptor was identified in a young man in good health. The CDR3 loop is CASSMMGSGYGYTF. CDR3 sequence (DNA): TGTGCCAGTAGTATGATGGGAAGCGGCTATGGCTACACCTTC.